This TCR beta chain was profiled in a study of identical twins. This clonotype was seen at least ten times. Its specificity is unknown. V was clipped by 3 bases and J by 4 bases; unmatched bases: 5. CDR1 LGHNA and CDR2 YSLEER come from the germline V gene. The CDR3 is made up of 15 amino acids. TCRdb processed the 5' RACE reads anew with MiXCR; each CDR3 protein has one entry. The sample has approximately 670,000 distinct CDR3 sequences, over 5% seen once. Findings and caveats of the study: Fewer insertions characterized abundant cord blood beta clonotypes, whereas memory repertoires showed none. Within monozygotic twins, out-of-frame TCR alpha sharing was underestimated by the models.

The V call is TRBV4-3, the J call TRBJ2-1; TRBD2 matches at 8 bases. The receptor was derived from a man aged 18 to 30 in good health. The sequencing sample was made of naive T cells sorted from blood. The CDR3 region is CASSQGSGTYNEQFF. The CDR3 DNA sequence: TGCGCCAGCAGCCAGGGTAGCGGGACATACAATGAGCAGTTCTTC.